These T cell receptor beta chains were read from a single sample in a study of long-term antiretroviral therapy in people with HIV. The data were produced by immunoSEQ multiplex PCR, yet TCRdb's version contains in-frame clones alone and is incomplete. The sample includes 17,000 or so clones, roughly 80% of them seen just once. This specimen consisted of unsorted PBMCs, obtained roughly 1.3 years before starting antiretroviral therapy. The source of these receptors is a man aged 25 to 45 with HIV. Each CDR3 is given with its conserved first and last residue. A D gene is named only where the DNA matches it firmly. The size of a clone is reported for some rows only, either as once, few or many, or as a class for expanded clones.

V	size	D	J	DNA	CDR3
TRBV2	.	.	TRBJ2-3	TGTGCCAGCAGTGACCGGCTAGGGCGCACAGATACGCAGTATTTT	CASSDRLGRTDTQYF
TRBV4-3	once	.	TRBJ2-5	TGCGCCAGCAGCCAAGGGACACACCAAGAGACCCAGTACTTC	CASSQGTHQETQYF
TRBV7-2	.	TRBD2	TRBJ2-7	TGTGCCAGCAGCTTTAGCGGGGGCCCATCCTACGAGCAGTACTTC	CASSFSGGPSYEQYF
TRBV5-1	.	.	TRBJ2-1	TGCGCCAGCAGATTGTCCCCTAGTGCGGGATACAATGAGCAGTTCTTC	CASRLSPSAGYNEQFF
TRBV14	.	TRBD1	TRBJ1-1	TGTGCCAGCAGCCAAGATTTAGGCGGACAGGACCGAGCTTTCTTT	CASSQDLGGQDRAFF
TRBV2	.	.	TRBJ2-2	TGTGCCAGCAGACCCCAGACCGTGTTTACCGGGGAGCTGTTTTTT	CASRPQTVFTGELFF
TRBV5-1	.	.	TRBJ2-1	TGCGCCAGCAGCGGGGGCCCTACTGGTGGGCAGTTCTTC	CASSGGPTGGQFF
TRBV29-1	.	.	TRBJ1-1	TGCAGCGTTGGTTCTCCCCCTGGGACTACGTCCGTTCGGTCTGAAGCTTTCTTT	CSVGSPPGTTSVRSEAFF
TRBV6-6	.	.	TRBJ1-1	TGTGCCAGCAGTTACCCCTCGGACAAAACTGAAGCTTTCTTT	CASSYPSDKTEAFF
TRBV29-1	.	.	TRBJ2-2	TGCAGCGTTACGACAGGCGCGAACACCGGGGAGCTGTTTTTT	CSVTTGANTGELFF
TRBV5-4	.	.	TRBJ2-5	TGTGCCAGCAGCTTTGGAAGCAATTTTAGGGAGACCCAGTACTTC	CASSFGSNFRETQYF
TRBV11-2	.	.	TRBJ2-7	TGTGCCAGCAGCCCCCGCGATAGGAACGAGCAGTACTTC	CASSPRDRNEQYF
TRBV6-5	.	.	TRBJ2-3	TGTGCCAGCAGCAATAACTGGAGCACAGATACGCAGTATTTT	CASSNNWSTDTQYF
TRBV5-4	.	.	TRBJ1-2	TGTGCCAGCAGCTTGGACAGGGTATCTAACTATGGCTACACCTTC	CASSLDRVSNYGYTF
TRBV27	.	.	TRBJ2-1	TGTGCCAGCAGTTTATCCTCCTACAATGAGCAGTTCTTC	CASSLSSYNEQFF
TRBV6-5	few	TRBD1	TRBJ1-1	TGTGCCAGCAGTCCCTACCCAGGGGGCAGGACTGAAGCTTTCTTT	CASSPYPGGRTEAFF
TRBV6-5	once	.	TRBJ1-5	TGTGCCAGCAGTTTACAGAGCAATCAGCCCCAGCATTTT	CASSLQSNQPQHF
TRBV27	few	.	TRBJ1-2	TGTGCCAGCAAAGGGGATGGCTACACCTTC	CASKGDGYTF
TRBV7-3	.	TRBD1	TRBJ1-1	TGTGCCAGCAGCTCGGGACAGGGGTACACTGAAGCTTTCTTT	CASSSGQGYTEAFF
TRBV5-1	.	TRBD2	TRBJ2-7	TGCGCCAGCAGGGCCGAAGCGGGAGCGTCCTACGAGCAGTACTTC	CASRAEAGASYEQYF
TRBV7-2	once	TRBD2	TRBJ2-5	TGTGCCAGCAGCTTAGTTAGTAGCGGGACCCGGGAGACCCAGTACTTC	CASSLVSSGTRETQYF
TRBV5-6	.	TRBD2	TRBJ2-7	TGTGCCAGCATTAAGTTTCTAGCGGGGTCCGAGCAGTACTTC	CASIKFLAGSEQYF
TRBV9	once	TRBD2	TRBJ2-1	TGTGCCAGCAGCGTAGAAGTAGCGGGCCCTATGCAGTTCTTC	CASSVEVAGPMQFF
TRBV5-4	.	.	TRBJ2-3	TGTGCCAGCAGCTTGGGGAGAAGCACAGATACGCAGTATTTT	CASSLGRSTDTQYF
TRBV27	few	.	TRBJ2-7	TGTGCCAGCAGTTTCCAGGGGGTGGAGGGCGAGCAGTACTTC	CASSFQGVEGEQYF
TRBV6-6	.	TRBD1	TRBJ2-7	TGTGCCAGCAGTTCACGGGACAGGGACTACGAGCAGTACTTC	CASSSRDRDYEQYF
TRBV12-1	.	.	TRBJ2-3	TGTGCCAGCAGCTTTGGAGGTTTTTATTTT	CASSFGGFYF
TRBV9	.	TRBD2	TRBJ2-7	TGTGCCAGCAGCCCCACAGGTAGCGGGAGCTACGAGCAGTACTTC	CASSPTGSGSYEQYF
TRBV7-9	.	TRBD1	TRBJ2-7	TGTGCCAGCAGCGCTCGGGGACAGGGATACGAGCAGTACTTC	CASSARGQGYEQYF
TRBV19	.	.	TRBJ1-4	TGTGCCAGTAGTCTCTCCGTGGGCACAAGGGGCGAAAAACTGTTTTTT	CASSLSVGTRGEKLFF
TRBV20-1	.	.	TRBJ1-4	TGCAGTGCTACCGACAAGGAAAAACTGTTTTTT	CSATDKEKLFF
TRBV5-8	medium-sized	.	TRBJ2-1	TGTGCCAGCAGCTGGCGGGGTAACTCCTACAATGAGCAGTTCTTC	CASSWRGNSYNEQFF
TRBV7-7	.	TRBD2	TRBJ2-1	TGTGCTAGCAGCTTTTCCACTAGCGGGGGCTCGGGGAATGAGCAGTTCTTC	CASSFSTSGGSGNEQFF
TRBV18	.	.	TRBJ2-7	TGTGCCAGCTCACCACAAACTCAAGGGGTATCCTACGAGCAGTACTTC	CASSPQTQGVSYEQYF
TRBV15	.	.	TRBJ2-1	TGTGCCACCAGCAGAGTAGAGACGGGGCCACAGTTCTTC	CATSRVETGPQFF
TRBV6-5	.	TRBD1	TRBJ2-1	TGTGCCAGCAGTCGGGACAGGAGCTCCTACAATGAGCAGTTCTTC	CASSRDRSSYNEQFF
TRBV30	.	TRBD1	TRBJ2-7	TGTGCCTGGGGACAGGGTGTATCCTACGAGCAGTACTTC	CAWGQGVSYEQYF
TRBV5-5	.	.	TRBJ1-2	TGTGCCAGCAGCTTGGGTCCCCCAACCAGGGGCTACACCTTC	CASSLGPPTRGYTF
TRBV6-6	.	.	TRBJ1-4	TGTGCCAGCAGCCCACGCAGGGGTGAGGCTAATGAAAAACTGTTTTTT	CASSPRRGEANEKLFF
TRBV5-5	.	.	TRBJ1-2	TGTGCCAGCAGCTTACCGGGAAACTATGGCTACACCTTC	CASSLPGNYGYTF
TRBV28	.	.	TRBJ1-4	TGTGCCAGCAGTTCCGGTCCTAATGAAAAACTGTTTTTT	CASSSGPNEKLFF
TRBV4-1	.	.	TRBJ2-3	TGCGCCAGCAGCCAAGATCAGGAGCCGGGGGAAGATACGCAGTATTTT	CASSQDQEPGEDTQYF
TRBV2	.	TRBD1	TRBJ1-3	TGTGCCAGCCGCGGACAGGGTTACGGAAACACCATATATTTT	CASRGQGYGNTIYF
TRBV29-1	once	TRBD1	TRBJ1-2	TGCAGCGTTGAGATGACAGGGGGCGCGGAGTATGGCTACACCTTC	CSVEMTGGAEYGYTF
TRBV9	medium-sized	.	TRBJ2-1	TGTGCCAGCAGCTCCCAAGGTAGCGGATACAATGAGCAGTTCTTC	CASSSQGSGYNEQFF
TRBV18	.	TRBD1	TRBJ1-3	TGTGCCAGCTCCACAGGACAGGACTCTGGAAACACCATATATTTT	CASSTGQDSGNTIYF
TRBV6-5	few	.	TRBJ1-6	TGTGCCAGCAGTTACTTTCCCCGGTCACCCCTCCACTTT	CASSYFPRSPLHF
TRBV18	medium-sized	.	TRBJ1-1	TGTGCCAGCTCACCGAACGCGGGGGCCACTGAAGCTTTCTTT	CASSPNAGATEAFF
TRBV7-9	.	.	TRBJ2-7	TGTGCCAGCAGCAGACAGGTCTACGAGCAGTACTTC	CASSRQVYEQYF
TRBV4-3	.	TRBD2	TRBJ2-3	TGCGCCAGCAGCCGCCGTGCTAGCGGGAGAACAGATACGCAGTATTTT	CASSRRASGRTDTQYF
TRBV7-7	.	.	TRBJ2-7	TGTGCTAGCAGCTTGGACCTATCCTCCTACGAGCAGTACTTC	CASSLDLSSYEQYF
TRBV7-9	.	.	TRBJ2-2	TGTGCCAGCAACTCAGTCGCGAACACCGGGGAGCTGTTTTTT	CASNSVANTGELFF
TRBV7-2	.	.	TRBJ2-7	TGTGCCAGCAGCTCGGGAGTCGGGTCGATCTCCTACGAGCAGTACTTC	CASSSGVGSISYEQYF
TRBV30	.	TRBD2	TRBJ2-2	TGTGCCTGGAGTGGGCTGGCGGGAGGTAACACCGGGGAGCTGTTTTTT	CAWSGLAGGNTGELFF
TRBV4-1	.	TRBD1	TRBJ2-5	TGCGCCAGCAGCCAAGGAGACAGGGCCGAGACCCAGTACTTC	CASSQGDRAETQYF
TRBV7-9	.	TRBD2	TRBJ2-7	TGTGCCAGCAGCTTAGACCGGGAGGGGCAGTACTTC	CASSLDREGQYF
TRBV7-9	.	.	TRBJ2-5	TGTGCCAGCAGCTTGGACTCCGAGGTGGAGACCCAGTACTTC	CASSLDSEVETQYF
TRBV19	.	.	TRBJ2-5	TGTGCCAGTAGTATCTTGGGGTCAGAGACCCAGTACTTC	CASSILGSETQYF
TRBV7-3	.	.	TRBJ2-3	TGTGCCAGCAGCCCAATCCGGGCAGGCGCTAGCACAGATACGCAGTATTTT	CASSPIRAGASTDTQYF